These T cell receptor beta chains were read from a single sample in a study of blood T cell repertoires in COVID-19. Here immunoSEQ multiplex PCR was the method, and the copy in TCRdb shows in-frame clones only, minus some. The sample carries about 160,000 clones, around 87% recorded once. The material sequenced was PBMCs or T cells enriched from blood (not recorded which). These receptors were obtained from a woman aged 45-60 years who had recovered from COVID-19. CDR3s include the opening cysteine and the closing phenylalanine or tryptophan. D genes are given only for firm matches. Clone size is stated in some rows and not others, as once, few, many or a class when expanded.

J | V | D | size | CDR3 | DNA
TRBJ1-5 | TRBV7-2 | . | . | CASSLGTGNQPQHF | TGTGCCAGCAGCTTAGGGACGGGGAATCAGCCCCAGCATTTT
TRBJ1-4 | TRBV6-5 | TRBD1 | once | CASSYSTGNNEKLFF | TGTGCCAGCAGTTACTCGACAGGGAATAATGAAAAACTGTTTTTT
TRBJ2-7 | TRBV6-2/TRBV6-3 | . | . | CASSYNGLARHSSYEQYF | TGTGCCAGCAGTTACAATGGGCTAGCCCGGCATTCCTCCTACGAGCAGTACTTC
TRBJ1-1 | TRBV7-3 | . | . | CASSLSSSAEAFF | TGTGCCAGCAGCTTAAGTTCTAGCGCTGAAGCTTTCTTT
TRBJ1-5 | TRBV18 | . | few | CASSSSPNQPQHF | TGTGCCAGCTCATCCTCTCCTAATCAGCCCCAGCATTTT
TRBJ2-7 | TRBV6-5 | . | . | CASSQAYEQYF | TGTGCCAGCAGTCAGGCCTACGAGCAGTACTTC
TRBJ1-5 | TRBV6-2/TRBV6-3 | . | . | CASSYLRARNQPQHF | TGTGCCAGCAGTTACTTGAGGGCCAGAAATCAGCCCCAGCATTTT
TRBJ2-3 | TRBV6-5 | . | . | CASSDSTDTQYF | TGTGCCAGCAGCGACTCTACGGATACGCAGTATTTT
TRBJ1-4 | TRBV27 | TRBD1 | . | CASRRQGANEKLFF | TGTGCCAGCCGTCGACAGGGGGCTAATGAAAAACTGTTTTTT
TRBJ2-5 | TRBV9 | . | . | CASSRSGLQTETQYF | TGTGCCAGCTCCCGTAGTGGACTCCAGACGGAGACCCAGTACTTC
TRBJ2-5 | TRBV3-1/TRBV3-2 | TRBD1 | . | CASSWRQGGETQYF | TGTGCCAGCAGCTGGAGACAGGGTGGAGAGACCCAGTACTTC
TRBJ1-4 | TRBV4-3 | . | . | CASSPPVGEKLFF | TGCGCCAGCAGCCCCCCGGTGGGCGAAAAACTGTTTTTT
TRBJ1-1 | TRBV9 | . | . | CASSGWSTEAFF | TGTGCCAGCAGCGGGTGGAGTACTGAAGCTTTCTTT
TRBJ2-7 | TRBV6-2/TRBV6-3 | . | . | CASSSPGRSTYEQYF | TGTGCCAGCAGTTCCCCTGGCAGATCCACCTACGAGCAGTACTTC
TRBJ2-3 | TRBV4-2 | TRBD2 | . | CASSQDGSGGPTDTQYF | TGTGCCAGCAGCCAAGATGGGAGCGGGGGACCCACAGATACGCAGTATTTT
TRBJ1-2 | TRBV4-2 | . | once | CASSQDRTDYGYTF | TGTGCCAGCAGCCAGGACCGGACAGACTATGGCTACACCTTC
TRBJ1-2 | TRBV2 | . | . | CASTQQGLDGYTF | TGTGCCAGCACCCAACAGGGTCTGGATGGCTACACCTTC
TRBJ1-1 | TRBV11-3 | TRBD1 | . | CASTPDRAGANMNTEAFF | TGTGCCAGCACCCCGGACAGGGCGGGGGCCAACATGAACACTGAAGCTTTCTTT
TRBJ2-1 | TRBV5-1 | TRBD1 | . | CASSSGTGDEQFF | TGCGCCAGCAGCTCAGGGACAGGGGATGAGCAGTTCTTC
TRBJ2-3 | TRBV24-1 | . | . | CATSFGAGATDTQYF | TGTGCCACCTCGTTCGGGGCGGGGGCAACAGATACGCAGTATTTT
TRBJ2-1 | TRBV7-2 | TRBD1 | . | CASSPRDRVTDNEQFF | TGTGCCAGCAGCCCCCGGGACAGAGTTACCGATAATGAGCAGTTCTTC
TRBJ1-1 | TRBV19 | . | . | CASSTPGSPMNTEAFF | TGTGCCAGTAGTACACCAGGGTCCCCCATGAACACTGAAGCTTTCTTT
TRBJ2-5 | TRBV7-2 | TRBD2 | . | CASSAAERGEETQYF | TGTGCCAGCAGCGCCGCCGAGCGGGGGGAAGAGACCCAGTACTTC
TRBJ2-7 | TRBV2 | TRBD1 | . | CASTADRTTYEQYF | TGTGCCAGCACTGCGGACAGGACCACCTACGAGCAGTACTTC
TRBJ1-1 | TRBV21-1 | . | . | CASSRPYREWRKNTEAFF | TGTGCCAGCAGCAGACCCTACAGGGAGTGGCGGAAGAACACTGAAGCTTTCTTT
TRBJ1-6 | TRBV6-1 | TRBD1 | . | CASSEATGGYSPLHF | TGTGCCAGCAGTGAAGCTACAGGGGGCTATTCACCCCTCCACTTT
TRBJ1-5 | TRBV4-3 | . | . | CASSRSTNQPQHF | TGCGCCAGCAGCCGTAGTACGAATCAGCCCCAGCATTTT